These 21 T cell receptor beta chains came from one sample sequenced in a study of blood T cells in healthy people across ages. The second PCR ran roughly 6 to 12 cycles with a sample-barcoded 5' primer and J-beta primers. TCRdb reprocessed the 5' RACE reads via MiXCR and lists one record per CDR3 protein. This table has fewer than 2 million distinct CDR3 sequences, about two fifths appearing once. The material sequenced was blood. These receptors all stem from a human donor in good health.

The chain links TRBV5-1 to TRBJ2-1, with TRBD2 matching over 7 bases. The CDR3 covers 14 residues. The trim removed 3 bases at V and 6 bases at J, leaving 6 bases unmatched. Germline V gene sequence: CDR1 SGHRS, CDR2 YFSETQ. The CDR3 DNA reads as TGCGCCAGCAGCTGGGGGGGGACTATCAATGAGCAGTTCTTC. Protein product: CASSWGGTINEQFF.

The CDR3 spells CSARSQGGYEQYF. CDR3 sequence (DNA): TGCAGTGCTAGATCACAGGGTGGCTACGAGCAGTACTTC. The chain is built from TRBV20-1 and TRBJ2-5; D might be TRBD1 (6 bases). The closer fit of TRBJ2-7 to the DNA end suggests the J call may be wrong. Per germline, CDR1 DFQATT and CDR2 SNEGSKA (reference sequence). This CDR3 comprises 13 residues.

This chain links TRBV1 with TRBJ1-5. TRBV1 has pseudogene status. CDR3 length: 15 residues. The CDR3 loop reads CTSSHRLKSNQPQHF. CDR3 DNA sequence: TGCACCAGCAGCCATCGTTTGAAGAGCAATCAGCCCCAGCATTTT.

This clonotype showed up just a few times. The chain employs TRBV4-1 and TRBJ2-7; D remains unclear. In germline, CDR1 is MGHRA, CDR2 YSYEKL. The V gene lost 3 bases and the J gene lost 4 bases, with 28 bases spanning the gap. The CDR3 is 19 residues long. The CDR3: CASSHGGMIDLDAPYEQYF. CDR3 nucleotides: TGCGCCAGCAGCCACGGTGGGATGATTGATCTAGATGCGCCTTACGAGCAGTACTTC.

This clonotype was counted a few times. CDR3 in amino acids: CSVSDLGVGELFF. CDR3 nucleotide sequence: TGCAGCGTTTCTGATTTGGGGGTCGGGGAGCTGTTTTTT. The V and J genes are TRBV29-1 and TRBJ2-2; either TRBD1 or TRBD2 may fit D (5 bases each). The CDR3 has 13 amino acids. V was cut by 5 bases and J by 7 bases, with 14 bases left in between. CDR1 is SQVTM and CDR2 is ANQGSEA in the germline V gene.

This clonotype showed up just a few times. The chain links TRBV12-3 or TRBV12-4 to TRBJ2-7; D might be TRBD1 or TRBD2, each matching 5 bases. The CDR3 contains 12 residues. The V gene lost 0 bases and the J gene lost 9 bases, with 9 bases spanning the gap. This CDR3 is CASSLAGEWQYF. The CDR3 DNA reads as TGTGCCAGCAGTTTAGCGGGGGAATGGCAGTACTTC.

The chain uses TRBV7-2 and TRBJ1-1; 8 nucleotides align to TRBD1. The germline gives CDR1 SGHTA, CDR2 FQGNSA. V shed 5 bases and J 5 bases; nucleotides not matched to a gene: 7. The CDR3 length is 14 residues. CDR3 sequence reads: CASSGRQGYTEAFF. The CDR3 DNA is TGTGCCAGCAGCGGACGACAGGGGTATACTGAAGCTTTCTTT.

This chain joins TRBV5-1 and TRBJ2-1; D is unresolved. This CDR3 spans 14 amino acids. Germline values: CDR1 SGHRS, CDR2 YFSETQ. Trimming took off 2 bases at V and 13 bases at J, with 19 bases between the two ends. The CDR3 DNA follows: TGCGCCAGCAGCTTAGACTTCAACCAAGAGACCCAGTTCTTC. Translated: CASSLDFNQETQFF.

This clonotype was seen only a few times. This chain links TRBV4-3 with TRBJ1-2; no reliable D call. Germline lookup yields CDR1 LGHNA and CDR2 YSLEER. The V end lost 0 bases, the J end lost 7 bases, and 6 bases lay between the germline ends. This CDR3 has 12 amino acids. The CDR3 nucleotides are TGCGCCAGCAGCCAAGAGGGTTTTGGCTACACCTTC. This gives the protein CASSQEGFGYTF.

V usage is TRBV29-1 and J usage is TRBJ1-2; D gene ambiguous. The length of the CDR3 is 11 residues. The germline V and J ends were trimmed by 4 bases and 5 bases, with 8 bases remaining between them. Per germline, CDR1 SQVTM and CDR2 ANQGSEA. The CDR3 loop is CSVGGKYGYTF. In nucleotides, the CDR3 is TGCAGCGTTGGAGGGAAGTATGGCTACACCTTC. Variable domain in full (rest from reference TRBV29-1 and TRBJ1-2): SAVISQKPSRDICQRGTSLTIQCQVDSQVTMMFWYRQQPGQSLTLIATANQGSEATYESGFVIDKFPISRPNLTFSTLTVSNMSPEDSSIYLCSVGGKYGYTFGSGTRLTVV.

With regard to this clonotype: A much larger clone lies one base from this, so it may be a read error. CDR3 protein: CASSGGGGVANEQFF. CDR3 bases: TGTGCCAGCAGTGGCGGCGGGGGGGTGGCCAATGAGCAGTTCTTC. The chain joins TRBV6-4 to TRBJ2-1; 9 nucleotides match TRBD2. The V segment lost 4 bases and the J segment 6 bases; nucleotides outside the gene matches: 7. The CDR3 length is 15 residues. Germline CDR1 reads MRHNA; CDR2 reads SNTAGT.

The genes are TRBV6-5 and TRBJ2-1; D may be TRBD2 (6 bases). The ends were cut back, 5 bases at V and 4 bases at J, with 18 bases in the middle. Germline loops: CDR1 MNHEY, CDR2 SVGAGI. The CDR3 loop spans 16 amino acids. The CDR3 DNA follows: TGTGCCAGCAGTCCTAGCGCCCTGGGTAAATACAATGAGCAGTTCTTC. This encodes CASSPSALGKYNEQFF.

The chain joins TRBV5-1 to TRBJ2-3; D is ambiguous. Between the trimmed V and J ends, which lost 7 bases and 7 bases, there was a span of 16 bases. Germline assignment: CDR1 SGHRS and CDR2 YFSETQ. This CDR3 spans 13 amino acids. The CDR3 loop is CASSTENINTQYF. In nucleotides, the CDR3 is TGCGCCAGCTCTACAGAGAATATTAATACGCAGTATTTT.

Regarding this clonotype: Mismatch with germline at one junction end may stem from a read error. The chain joins TRBV12-3 or TRBV12-4 to TRBJ2-1; D may be TRBD1 (7 bases). The CDR3 loop spans 15 amino acids. The CDR3 protein is CTSRGLRGSYNEQFF. The CDR3 DNA is TGTACCAGCAGGGGGTTGCGGGGCTCCTACAATGAGCAGTTCTTC.

V is TRBV4-2 and J is TRBJ1-6; D gene uncertain. V was pared by 2 bases and J by 8 bases, with 16 bases between. This CDR3 has 16 amino acids. Germline V gene sequence: CDR1 LGHNA, CDR2 YNFKEQ. The CDR3 nucleotides read TGTGCCAGCAGCCAAACCGGGCCCCGAGGACATTCACCCCTCCACTTT. Translation gives CASSQTGPRGHSPLHF.

This clonotype was detected only a few times. The chain has TRBV4-2 and TRBJ1-2, with D possibly matching TRBD1 (6 bases). The V gene lost 0 bases and the J gene lost 4 bases, with 21 bases spanning the gap. CDR1 LGHNA and CDR2 YNFKEQ come from the germline V gene. This CDR3 has 18 residues. The CDR3 nucleotides are TGTGCCAGCAGCCAAGAGGGGGACACAGGCGGGGGCTTCTATGGCTACACCTTC. Its translation: CASSQEGDTGGGFYGYTF.

CDR3 nucleotide sequence: TGTGCCAGCAGTTCTCTAGGTGCAGGCGCCGAGACCCAGTACTTC. Its translation is CASSSLGAGAETQYF. This rearrangement joins TRBV28 to TRBJ2-5; D not certain. The V end was cut by 4 bases, the J end by 5 bases, with 17 bases between. The CDR3 sequence is 15 residues long. The V gene's germline CDR1 is MDHEN and CDR2 SYDVKM. Full variable domain (rest looked up from reference TRBV28 and TRBJ2-5): DVKVTQSSRYLVKRTGEKVFLECVQDMDHENMFWYRQDPGLGLRLIYFSYDVKMKEKGDIPEGYSVSREKKERFSLILESASTNQTSMYLCASSSLGAGAETQYFGPGTRLLVL.

The sample holds a few counts of this clonotype. V gene TRBV20-1 combines with J gene TRBJ1-5; 7 bases are a match to TRBD1. V shed 3 bases and J 0 bases; nucleotides not matched to a gene: 5. Germline V CDR1 and CDR2: DFQATT, SNEGSKA (reference sequence). There are 15 residues in the CDR3. The CDR3 here is CSARGQHYSNQPQHF. The CDR3 nucleotides read TGCAGTGCTAGGGGACAGCATTATAGCAATCAGCCCCAGCATTTT.

This clonotype occurred a few times. This chain connects TRBV5-1 to TRBJ2-1, with 11 nucleotides matching TRBD1. The V gene's germline CDR1 is SGHRS and CDR2 YFSETQ. The V gene end was trimmed by 3 bases and the J gene end by 10 bases; junction bases not matched to a gene: 9. The CDR3 is 15 amino acids. CDR3 sequence (DNA): TGCGCCAGCAGCTCCGCGGACAGGGGGCTTGGGGAGCAGTTCTTC. Its protein product is CASSSADRGLGEQFF.

The CDR3 nucleotides read TGTGCCAGCAGTTTTGCCTCCCAAGCTTTCTTT. The encoded protein is CASSFASQAFF. This chain joins TRBV12-3 or TRBV12-4 and TRBJ1-1, with D unclear. The CDR3 is 11 residues long. The V end lost 3 bases, the J end lost 9 bases, and 8 bases lay between the germline ends.

This clonotype showed up just a few times. CDR3 amino acids: CASSRDANSPLHF. In DNA form, the CDR3 reads TGTGCCAGCAGCCGGGACGCCAATTCACCCCTCCACTTT. The V and J genes are TRBV5-8 and TRBJ1-6; a possible D gene is TRBD1 (5 bases). The CDR3 has 13 residues. CDR1 SGHTS and CDR2 YDEGEE come from the germline V gene. Trimming took 4 bases from V and 7 from J, leaving 9 bases between them.